This T cell receptor (beta chain) was retrieved from a study of T cells expressing NK-cell markers. Study at large: HCMV serostatus: seven of eight sequenced donors positive, one negative. The study, taken as a whole, reports: The study found these clonotypes also leading the CD3+CD56-NKG2C+ fraction in a few donors.

Each CDR3 protein gets one entry in TCRdb, which reprocessed the 5' RACE reads and gives no DNA. This sample contains about 550,000 distinct CDR3 sequences. Germline-derived CDR1 and CDR2 are SGHVS and FQNEAQ. CDR3 length equals 16 residues. In regard to this clonotype: Its cognate antigen is unknown.

The gene calls are TRBV7-8 and TRBJ2-2; the D gene TCRdb calls, TRBD1, cannot be checked with no DNA. The receptor was isolated from a man between 18 and 29 years old in good health. The sample consisted of blood T cells: a sorted CD56 or NKG2C T cell subset, CD4+ or CD8+ T cells, or bulk PBMC T cells (not recorded which). CDR3 in amino acids: CASSPTGTQGPGELFF.